The sequence of this TCR beta chain was determined in a study of blood T cell repertoires in COVID-19. About the study: Material from acute and convalescent COVID-19 was sourced from the United States, Italy and Spain. The analysed material was cDNA or gDNA that came from T cells, B-cell-depleted T cells, or PBMCs.

Methods used by the authors: Amplification from reference gene primers served as the basis for estimated nucleated cell counts. The assay was immunoSEQ multiplex PCR, and TCRdb's table has in-frame clones only and misses some. The DNA was the basis for D and trimming; V, J and clone size are from that table. The sample holds 400,000 or so clones, nearly 90% seen once. Participants' own reports of clinical history determined their cohort assignment. This receptor was identified in a woman between 40 and 55 years old with acute COVID-19. The sample comprised PBMCs or T cells enriched from blood (not recorded which).

CDR3: CASSSGGTEAFF. The CDR3 DNA follows: TGTGCCAGCAGCTCCGGGGGAACTGAAGCTTTCTTT. This chain joins TRBV7-6 and TRBJ1-1; the D gene is possibly TRBD1 (5 bases). CDR1 and CDR2 from the germline V gene are SGHVS and FNYEAQ. The CDR3 length is 12 residues. V lost 4 bases, J lost 5 bases, and 8 bases lay in between.